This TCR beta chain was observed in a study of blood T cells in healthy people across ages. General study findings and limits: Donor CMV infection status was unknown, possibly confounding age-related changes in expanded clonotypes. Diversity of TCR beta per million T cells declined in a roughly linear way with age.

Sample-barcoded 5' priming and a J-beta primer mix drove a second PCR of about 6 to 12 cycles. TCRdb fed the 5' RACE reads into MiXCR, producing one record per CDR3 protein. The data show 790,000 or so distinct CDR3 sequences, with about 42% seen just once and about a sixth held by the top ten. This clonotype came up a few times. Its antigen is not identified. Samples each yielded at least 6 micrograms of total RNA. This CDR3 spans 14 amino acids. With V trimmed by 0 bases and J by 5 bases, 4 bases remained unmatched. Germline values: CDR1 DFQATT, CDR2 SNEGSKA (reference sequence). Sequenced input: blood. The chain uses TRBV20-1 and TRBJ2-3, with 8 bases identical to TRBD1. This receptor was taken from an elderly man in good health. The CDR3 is CSARDNRGLDTQYF. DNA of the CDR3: TGCAGTGCTAGAGATAACAGGGGGTTAGATACGCAGTATTTT.